Presented here are 32 T cell receptor beta chains from one specimen sequenced in a study of blood T cell repertoires in COVID-19. TCRdb's table, derived via immunoSEQ multiplex PCR, lists solely in-frame clones and lacks some. The sample consists of about 250,000 clones, roughly 83% of them appearing once. Material: peripheral blood. These receptors all come from a man older than 75 with acute or convalescent COVID-19.

CDR3 protein: CASSDWKGRAFF. The CDR3 nucleotides read TGTGCCAGCAGTGATTGGAAGGGGAGGGCTTTCTTT. The chain links TRBV25-1 to TRBJ1-1, with TRBD1 as a possible D gene (5 bases). The germline gives CDR1 MGHDK, CDR2 SYGVNS. CDR3 length equals 12 residues. V lost 3 bases to trimming and J lost 11 bases, with 13 bases between them.

This chain links TRBV6-5 with TRBJ1-5; 7 nucleotides agree with TRBD1. The V gene end was trimmed by 5 bases and the J gene end by 3 bases; junction bases not matched to a gene: 7. CDR3 size: 15 residues. The germline V gene encodes CDR1 MNHEY and CDR2 SVGAGI. This chain's CDR3 is CASSPRTGPNQPQHF. CDR3 in DNA: TGTGCCAGCAGTCCTCGGACAGGACCCAATCAGCCCCAGCATTTT.

The chain recombines TRBV5-1 with TRBJ2-7; 8 nucleotides match TRBD1. Trimming at V came to 3 bases and at J to 2 bases, leaving 4 bases not matched to a gene. The CDR3 spans 14 residues. CDR1 is SGHRS, CDR2 YFSETQ, per germline. CDR3 coding DNA: TGCGCCAGCAGCTACGACAGGGGACCCTACGAGCAGTACTTC. Translated, it gives CASSYDRGPYEQYF. The full variable domain, in which reference TRBV5-1 and TRBJ2-7 provide the parts outside the CDR3, is KAGVTQTPRYLIKTRGQQVTLSCSPISGHRSVSWYQQTPGQGLQFLFEYFSETQRNKGNFPGRFSGRQFSNSRSEMNVSTLELGDSALYLCASSYDRGPYEQYFGPGTRLTVT.

The rearrangement joins TRBV5-8 to TRBJ2-1; 11 bases map to TRBD2. The CDR3 runs 18 residues. V lost 2 bases and J lost 3; bases outside the gene matches: 10. The V gene's germline CDR1 is SGHTS and CDR2 YDEGEE. The DNA of the CDR3 is TGTGCCAGCAGCTTCACTAGCGGGGGAGTCATCAACTACAATGAGCAGTTCTTC. This translates into CASSFTSGGVINYNEQFF.

V usage is TRBV7-8 and J usage is TRBJ2-7, with D perhaps TRBD1 (6 bases). There are 13 residues in the CDR3. Deletions cut 5 bases from V and 5 bases from J, with 13 bases between. CDR1 and CDR2 from the germline V gene are SGHVS and FQNEAQ. CDR3 sequence reads: CASSVTGRNEQYF. The CDR3 coding sequence is TGTGCCAGCAGCGTGACAGGTCGAAACGAGCAGTACTTC.

The DNA of the CDR3 is TGTGCCAGCAGGCCGCGGCCAGGGGCGGACTATGGCTACACCTTC. Translation: CASRPRPGADYGYTF. The V call is TRBV7-2, the J call TRBJ1-2, with D perhaps matching TRBD1 (6 bases). V gave up 6 bases and J gave up 3 bases, with 17 bases separating them. There are 15 residues in the CDR3. Germline V CDR1 and CDR2: SGHTA, FQGNSA.

The chain couples TRBV7-2 to TRBJ2-3; possible D gene TRBD2, 8 bases. This CDR3 region has 17 residues. Germline V lookup: CDR1 SGHTA, CDR2 FQGNSA. Between the trimmed V and J ends, which lost 1 base and 5 bases, there was a span of 19 bases. DNA for the CDR3: TGTGCCAGCAGCTTAGTGGCGGGAGGCCCAGGGGGAGATACGCAGTATTTT. Translation gives CASSLVAGGPGGDTQYF.

This clone occurred once. The chain employs TRBV27 and TRBJ2-7; no clear D gene. CDR1 and CDR2 (germline): MNHEY, SMNVEV (reference sequence). Trimming pared 4 bases from V and 4 bases from J, leaving 8 bases between. This CDR3 is 12 amino acids long. Here the CDR3 reads CASSSTIYEQYF. As DNA, the CDR3 is TGTGCCAGCAGTTCTACCATTTACGAGCAGTACTTC.

The chain employs TRBV24-1 and TRBJ2-5, with a weak D call TRBD2 (5 bases). V was shortened by 3 bases and J by 5 bases, with 12 bases between the two germline ends. CDR3 length equals 14 residues. Germline loops: CDR1 KGHDR, CDR2 SFDVKD. CDR3 sequence (DNA): TGTGCCACCAGTGATCGGGCGGGTGGGGAGACCCAGTACTTC. It yields the protein CATSDRAGGETQYF.

The chain joins TRBV24-1 to TRBJ2-2; unclear D gene. CDR3 length equals 14 residues. Germline assignment: CDR1 KGHDR and CDR2 SFDVKD. Trimming shortened V by 5 bases and J by 2 bases, and 8 bases separated the two germline ends. The CDR3 region is CATSAAGNTGELFF. As DNA, the CDR3 is TGTGCCACCAGTGCGGCAGGAAACACCGGGGAGCTGTTTTTT.

The chain is built from TRBV9 and TRBJ1-2; 8 positions agree with TRBD1. The CDR3 has 13 residues. Germline V CDR1 and CDR2: SGDLS, YYNGEE. The J segment lost 8 bases and the V segment lost 5 bases, leaving 8 bases of the junction unmatched. CDR3 in DNA: TGTGCCAGCAGTGAGAGCAGGGGGCGCGGCTACACCTTC. Its protein product is CASSESRGRGYTF.

V is TRBV7-6 and J is TRBJ2-5; tentative D call: TRBD1 (6 bases). Germline V gene lookup returns CDR1 SGHVS and CDR2 FNYEAQ. The germline V and J ends were trimmed by 5 bases and 5 bases, with 12 bases remaining between them. The CDR3 is 13 amino acids. The CDR3 coding sequence is TGTGCCAGCAGCACAATTCAGGGGGAGACCCAGTACTTC. As protein: CASSTIQGETQYF.

The V gene is TRBV3-1 (or the pseudogene TRBV3-2), the J gene TRBJ1-2; the match to TRBD1 covers 7 bases. The ends lost 4 bases at V and 3 bases at J; junction bases unmatched: 5. This CDR3 region has 14 residues. CDR1 is LGHDT and CDR2 is YNNKEL in the germline V gene (reference sequence). The CDR3 spells CASSRHGTDYGYTF. In nucleotides, the CDR3 is TGTGCCAGCAGCCGGCATGGGACAGACTATGGCTACACCTTC.

V and J are TRBV9 and TRBJ2-3, with D maybe TRBD2 (6 bases). Per germline, CDR1 SGDLS and CDR2 YYNGEE. V was trimmed by 4 bases and J by 0 bases, leaving 12 bases between them. The CDR3 consists of 15 residues. CDR3 sequence (DNA): TGTGCCAGCAGCCCCCAGCGGGTTAGCACAGATACGCAGTATTTT. Protein product: CASSPQRVSTDTQYF.

Details on this clone: One end of the junction does not line up with germline, which may come from a read error. The chain combines TRBV15 with TRBJ2-7; 9 bases map to TRBD2. The germline V gene has CDR1 LNHNV and CDR2 YYDKDF (reference sequence). This CDR3 has 13 residues. CDR3 DNA sequence: TGTGCCACCAGCAGAGGATTGGCTAGCGGGGCCTCCTTC. Its translation: CATSRGLASGASF.

The rearrangement uses TRBV19 and TRBJ1-5; 7 bases fit TRBD1. Trimming took 8 bases from V and 5 from J; bases not matched to a gene: 9. The CDR3 loop spans 14 amino acids. Germline V lookup: CDR1 LNHDA, CDR2 SQIVND (reference sequence). Written as DNA, the CDR3 is TGTGCCAGTCTATTCCGACAGGGCGATCAGCCCCAGCATTTT. Amino acids: CASLFRQGDQPQHF.

The chain is built from TRBV28 and TRBJ1-2; D is perhaps TRBD1 (6 bases). V was shortened by 3 bases and J by 5 bases, with 10 bases between the two germline ends. Per germline, CDR1 MDHEN and CDR2 SYDVKM. The CDR3 covers 13 residues. The CDR3 coding sequence is TGTGCCAGCAGTTTTGGCAGGGGATATGGCTACACCTTC. This codes for CASSFGRGYGYTF.

This chain uses TRBV3-1 (or the pseudogene TRBV3-2) with TRBJ1-3, with no clear D. The CDR3 contains 15 residues. Germline V gene data show CDR1 as LGHDT and CDR2 as YNNKEL (reference sequence). Trimming shortened V by 2 bases and J by 0 bases, and 8 bases separated the two germline ends. The CDR3 protein is CASSQPSTSGNTIYF. The DNA for the CDR3 is TGTGCCAGCAGCCAACCGAGCACCTCTGGAAACACCATATATTTT.

The V call is TRBV30, the J call TRBJ1-2; TRBD1 agrees at 11 bases. In germline, CDR1 is GTSNPN, CDR2 SVGIG (reference sequence). V gave up 1 base and J gave up 2 bases; unmatched junction bases: 0. The length of the CDR3 is 14 residues. In nucleotides, the CDR3 is TGTGCCTGGAGTGGGACAGGGGGCAACTATGGCTACACCTTC. It is translated as CAWSGTGGNYGYTF.

V gene TRBV6-2 or TRBV6-3 combines with J gene TRBJ1-5, with 9 bases lining up with TRBD1. V gave up 2 bases and J gave up 7 bases; unmatched junction bases: 3. Germline V gives CDR1 MNHEY, CDR2 SVGEGT. CDR3 length equals 14 residues. As DNA, the CDR3 is TGTGCCAGCAGTTACGGGACAGGGTCCCAGCCCCAGCATTTT. Amino acids: CASSYGTGSQPQHF.

The chain carries TRBV19 and TRBJ2-7; 7 bases agree with TRBD2. V trimming: 8 bases; J trimming: 5 bases; junction bases outside the gene matches: 9. The CDR3 contains 13 residues. Germline V CDR1 and CDR2: LNHDA, SQIVND (reference sequence). CDR3 region: CASRGLGRDEQYF. CDR3 sequence (DNA): TGTGCCAGTCGAGGACTAGGGAGAGACGAGCAGTACTTC.

V gene TRBV6-5 combines with J gene TRBJ2-1, with 9 nucleotides matching TRBD2. Germline values: CDR1 MNHEY, CDR2 SVGAGI. There are 15 residues in the CDR3. Unmatched junction bases numbered 3, after V lost 6 bases and J lost 0 bases. DNA of the CDR3: TGTGCCAGCAGGATTAGCGGGAGCTCCTACAATGAGCAGTTCTTC. This translates into CASRISGSSYNEQFF.

DNA for the CDR3: TGTGCCGCACAGGGACAGGGTCGAACCGGGGAGCTGTTTTTT. It yields the protein CAAQGQGRTGELFF. The V and J genes are TRBV6-1 and TRBJ2-2; 9 bases are a match to TRBD1. CDR1 is MNHNS, CDR2 SASEGT, per germline. The CDR3 is 14 residues long. The V gene end was trimmed by 11 bases and the J gene end by 5 bases; junction bases not matched to a gene: 9.

V usage is TRBV5-5 and J usage is TRBJ1-1; D is undetermined. With 4 bases removed from V and 3 bases from J, the gap between germline ends came to 7 bases. The CDR3 runs to 12 residues. Germline-derived CDR1 and CDR2 are SGHKS and YYEKEE (reference sequence). The CDR3 here is CASSIYYTEAFF. CDR3 nucleotide sequence: TGTGCCAGCAGCATTTATTACACTGAAGCTTTCTTT. The whole variable domain, remainder taken from reference TRBV5-5 and TRBJ1-1, is DAGVTQSPTHLIKTRGQQVTLRCSPISGHKSVSWYQQVLGQGPQFIFQYYEKEERGRGNFPDRFSARQFPNYSSELNVNALLLGDSALYLCASSIYYTEAFFGQGTRLTVV.

The chain carries TRBV9 and TRBJ2-2; possible D gene TRBD1, 6 bases. This CDR3 region has 15 residues. V lost 7 bases and J lost 1, with 14 bases in between. Germline CDR1 is SGDLS and CDR2 is YYNGEE. CDR3 DNA sequence: TGTGCCAGCGACCCGACAGGCTTGAACACCGGGGAGCTGTTTTTT. Translating it yields CASDPTGLNTGELFF.

This chain joins TRBV3-1 (or the pseudogene TRBV3-2) and TRBJ1-2; D is unclear. CDR3 size: 15 residues. V was trimmed by 1 base and J by 5 bases, leaving 14 bases between them. Germline loops: CDR1 LGHDT, CDR2 YNNKEL (reference sequence). The CDR3 loop reads CASSQVVGRRYGYTF. In nucleotides, the CDR3 is TGTGCCAGCAGCCAAGTCGTTGGCAGGCGTTATGGCTACACCTTC.

The rearrangement uses TRBV3-1 (or the pseudogene TRBV3-2) and TRBJ2-4; 8 bases align to TRBD1. Germline CDR1 and CDR2: LGHDT and YNNKEL (reference sequence). The trim removed 4 bases at V and 0 bases at J, leaving 5 bases unmatched. The CDR3 length is 16 residues. CDR3 sequence (DNA): TGTGCCAGCAGCCTAAGGACAGGGCTAGCCAAAAACATTCAGTACTTC. Translated, it gives CASSLRTGLAKNIQYF.

The rearrangement joins TRBV9 to TRBJ2-1, with a weak D call TRBD2 (5 bases). The CDR3 has 16 amino acids. The ends were cut back, 4 bases at V and 0 bases at J, with 14 bases in the middle. Germline assignment: CDR1 SGDLS and CDR2 YYNGEE. CDR3 sequence reads: CASSPTRRSSYNEQFF. CDR3 coding DNA: TGTGCCAGCAGCCCAACGCGGAGGAGCTCCTACAATGAGCAGTTCTTC.

The chain combines TRBV2 with TRBJ1-2; 8 positions agree with TRBD1. After removal of 6 bases from V and 7 bases from J, the junction contained 13 bases not matched to a gene. Germline values: CDR1 SNHLY, CDR2 FYNNEI. The CDR3 is 15 residues long. The CDR3 bases are TGTGCCAGCAGAACCTACCCAGGGGGCCTCGGTGGCTACACCTTC. Translation gives CASRTYPGGLGGYTF.

The V gene is TRBV25-1, the J gene TRBJ2-7; D may be TRBD2 (5 bases). The CDR3 is 11 residues long. Between the trimmed V and J ends, which lost 6 bases and 4 bases, there was a span of 7 bases. CDR1 MGHDK and CDR2 SYGVNS come from the germline V gene. CDR3 in amino acids: CASRREYEQYF. The CDR3 bases are TGTGCCAGCAGACGGGAATACGAGCAGTACTTC.

The chain combines TRBV7-9 with TRBJ2-5; tentatively, D is TRBD1 (5 bases). With 1 base removed from V and 2 bases from J, the gap between germline ends came to 8 bases. This CDR3 comprises 14 residues. Looked up from germline, CDR1 is SEHNR and CDR2 is FQNEAQ (reference sequence). The CDR3 DNA reads as TGTGCCAGCAGCTTAGGGGCAGGGCAAGAGACCCAGTACTTC. As protein: CASSLGAGQETQYF.

This clone was observed a single time. The V and J genes are TRBV7-9 and TRBJ1-2, with TRBD1 matching 9 bases. Germline V gene data show CDR1 as SEHNR and CDR2 as FQNEAQ (reference sequence). This CDR3 comprises 15 residues. The J segment lost 4 bases and the V segment lost 3 bases, leaving 6 bases of the junction unmatched. CDR3 coding DNA: TGTGCCAGCAGCTTTACAGGGGGCTCGGGCTATGGCTACACCTTC. Its translation: CASSFTGGSGYGYTF.